This T cell receptor (beta chain) was observed in a study of blood T cell repertoires in COVID-19. Data came from immunoSEQ multiplex PCR; TCRdb stores just in-frame clones and leaves some out. The sample has 250,000 to 300,000 clones, over 80% seen once. Per germline, CDR1 SGHNT and CDR2 YENEEA. The V segment lost 4 bases and the J segment 7 bases; nucleotides outside the gene matches: 6. The CDR3 contains 14 residues. The specimen sequenced was peripheral blood. The rearrangement links TRBV11-3 to TRBJ2-1, with 8 bases aligning to TRBD2. This TCR was sampled from a man between 60 and 70 years old who had recovered from COVID-19. CDR3: CASSSVAGMNEQFF. Written as DNA, the CDR3 is TGTGCCAGCAGCTCGGTAGCGGGAATGAATGAGCAGTTCTTC.